The rows below give T cell receptor beta chains drawn from one sample of a study of control samples from healthy donors and cancer patients. The table came from immunoSEQ multiplex PCR; TCRdb's copy has only in-frame clones and leaves some out. The data contain 100,000 to 150,000 clones, roughly 89% of them singletons. Sequencing was performed on blood. These receptors were obtained from a young man in good health. The CDR3 runs from the conserved cysteine through the conserved F or W. Where a row states a size, it is once, few, many or the class of an expanded clone; other rows omit it.

V | size | CDR3
TRBV4-1 | . | CASSPWDGAGGYTF
TRBV2 | . | CAGESVWGAQETQYF
TRBV30 | . | CAWSVPPDSTSGANVLTF
TRBV7-6 | . | CASSLLSGGLINEQYF
TRBV23-1 | . | CASSQGTATYEQYF
TRBV5-5 | . | CASSLRPGATYNSPLHF
TRBV6-6 | . | CASSRAGTGSYNEQFF
TRBV6-5 | . | CASRVDRNNSPLHF
TRBV19 | . | CASWSPDVLGYTF
TRBV7-4 | . | CAIKGGNTGELFF
TRBV19 | . | CASKAQGRTNSPLHF
TRBV18 | . | CASSPTGGHHGYTF
TRBV5-4 | . | CASSFGDSSYEQYF
TRBV12-5 | . | CASGLGIRLGGELFF
TRBV6-1 | . | CASSEAVPPVNQPQHF
TRBV19 | . | CASIPTRDHQPQHF
TRBV2 | . | CALKRGSGNTIYF
TRBV3-1/TRBV3-2 | . | CASSQKSVSYNEQFF
TRBV10-1 | . | CASSDWGSLNEQFF
TRBV7-2 | . | CASSLLGADLNYGYTF
TRBV20-1 | . | CSARKLDTQYF
TRBV19 | . | CASRPGQGSYGYTF
TRBV5-4 | . | CASSLESHNAGELFF
TRBV25-1 | . | CASEGTRGRGATIYGYTF
TRBV5-1 | . | CASSFLAGGNTGELFF
TRBV2 | . | CASSSYGYQETQYF
TRBV6-4 | . | CASTPLDRDQPQHF
TRBV7-9 | . | CASSLGTRLQQYF
TRBV15 | once | CATSRGLAVGTDTQYF
TRBV2 | . | CASSARTGVDSPLHF
TRBV9 | . | CASSVVPSGMNTEAFF
TRBV3-1/TRBV3-2 | . | CASSQRLAGVADTQYF
TRBV6-6 | . | CASSYGGAGNTIYF
TRBV6-4 | . | CASSHSGGEGDTQYF
TRBV5-6 | . | CASSLVPGSNTEAFF
TRBV10-3 | . | CAISPGASNEKLFF
TRBV3-1/TRBV3-2 | . | CASSQDLAGGRPGELFF
TRBV5-6 | . | CASSWGQYEQYF
TRBV5-1 | . | CASSRGGPSTDTQYF
TRBV4-1 | . | CASSQAPGRTHGYTF
TRBV5-1 | . | CASSLGVLTDTQYF
TRBV7-2 | . | CASSLRGGSGNTIYF
TRBV10-3 | . | CAISDPETGGSGYTF
TRBV7-9 | . | CASSERLYEAFF
TRBV5-3 | . | CARSHHPRGAYIPYNQPQHF
TRBV9 | . | CASSEQGYSNQPQHF
TRBV2 | . | CASGKITGSGNTEAFF
TRBV5-1 | . | CASSFRAFDTQYF
TRBV7-9 | once | CASSLPNQPQHF
TRBV12-3/TRBV12-4 | . | CASSFGGKTQYF
TRBV6-4 | . | CASSDSWRIKGGELFF